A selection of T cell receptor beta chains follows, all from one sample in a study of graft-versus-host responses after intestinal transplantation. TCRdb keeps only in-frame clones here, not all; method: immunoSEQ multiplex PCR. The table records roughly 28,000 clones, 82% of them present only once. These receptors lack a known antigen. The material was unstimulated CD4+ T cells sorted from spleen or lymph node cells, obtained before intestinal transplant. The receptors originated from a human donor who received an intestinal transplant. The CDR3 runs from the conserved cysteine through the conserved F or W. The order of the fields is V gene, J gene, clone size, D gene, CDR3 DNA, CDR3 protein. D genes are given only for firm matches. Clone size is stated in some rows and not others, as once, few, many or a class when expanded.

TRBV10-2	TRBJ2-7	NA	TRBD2	TGCGCCAGCAAATCGACTAGCGCGTACGAGCAGTACTTC	CASKSTSAYEQYF
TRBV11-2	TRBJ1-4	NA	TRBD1	TGTGCCAGCAGCTTAGAGGACAGGCGGGACGAAAAACTGTTTTTT	CASSLEDRRDEKLFF
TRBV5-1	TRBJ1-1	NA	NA	TGCGCCAGCAGCTTGGGGACTGAGAACACTGAAGCTTTCTTT	CASSLGTENTEAFF
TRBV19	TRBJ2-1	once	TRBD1	TGTGCCAGTCATACCGGACAGGGGATAAATGAGCAGTTCTTC	CASHTGQGINEQFF
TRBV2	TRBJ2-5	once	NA	TGTGCCAGAGATATTCAAGAGACCCAGTACTTC	CARDIQETQYF
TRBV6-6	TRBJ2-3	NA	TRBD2	TGTGCCAGCAGTTACCCCGGGGGGAAGTATACGCAGTATTTT	CASSYPGGKYTQYF
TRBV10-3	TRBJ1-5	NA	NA	TGTGCCATCAGTGACCGGGGAATAGATAATCAGCCCCAGCATTTT	CAISDRGIDNQPQHF
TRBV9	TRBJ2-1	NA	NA	TGTGCCAGCAGCGTTAGCGGCCCCTCCTACAATGAGCAGTTCTTC	CASSVSGPSYNEQFF
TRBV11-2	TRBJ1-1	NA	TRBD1	TGTGCCAGCAGCTTAGGACAGGGGGCCACTGAAGCTTTCTTT	CASSLGQGATEAFF
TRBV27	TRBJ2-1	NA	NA	TGTGCCAGCAGTTCCCGGGTGTACTCCTACAATGAGCAGTTCTTC	CASSSRVYSYNEQFF
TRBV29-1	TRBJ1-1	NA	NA	TGCAGCGTTGAAACCGGGAGGAACACTGAAGCTTTCTTT	CSVETGRNTEAFF
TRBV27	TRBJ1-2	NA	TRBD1	TGTGCCAGCAGTTGGACAGGGGGCGGCTACACCTTC	CASSWTGGGYTF
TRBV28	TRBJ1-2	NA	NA	TGTGCCAGCAGTCTTGAACGGGGGTCCTATGGCTACACCTTC	CASSLERGSYGYTF
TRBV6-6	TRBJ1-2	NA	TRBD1	TGTGCCAGCAGCCCGACAGGGTATGGCTACACCTTC	CASSPTGYGYTF
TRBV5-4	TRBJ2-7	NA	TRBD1	TGTGCCAGCAACGCATCACAGGGGTCCGAGCAGTACTTC	CASNASQGSEQYF
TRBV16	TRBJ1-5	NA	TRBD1	TGTGCCAGCAGCCAACCGACAGGGGGAGGGCAGCCCCAGCATTTT	CASSQPTGGGQPQHF
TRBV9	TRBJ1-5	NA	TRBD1	TGTGCCAGCAGCGTAGGTGACAGGGACAATCAGCCCCAGCATTTT	CASSVGDRDNQPQHF
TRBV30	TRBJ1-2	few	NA	TGTGCCTGGAGTTACATGGACTATGGCTACACCTTC	CAWSYMDYGYTF
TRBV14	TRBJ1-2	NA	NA	TGTGCCAGCAGCTCACGGACAGAGAACTATGGCTACACCTTC	CASSSRTENYGYTF
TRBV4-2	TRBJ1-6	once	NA	TGTGCCAGCAGCCAATTGGGCAGGGAATCAGGGCCCCTCCACTTT	CASSQLGRESGPLHF
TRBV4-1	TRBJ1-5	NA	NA	TGCGCCAGCAGCCAAGATCGGACACTTAATCAGCCCCAGCATTTT	CASSQDRTLNQPQHF
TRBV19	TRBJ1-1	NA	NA	TGTGCCAGTAGTAGTCTTTCAGCGAACACTGAAGCTTTCTTT	CASSSLSANTEAFF
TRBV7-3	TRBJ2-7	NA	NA	TGTGCCAGCAGCTTAAATACCGGGCCGGGCTACGAGCAGTACTTC	CASSLNTGPGYEQYF
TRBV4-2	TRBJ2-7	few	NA	TGTGCCAGCAGCCAAGGAGGGGGACTCTACGAGCAGTACTTC	CASSQGGGLYEQYF
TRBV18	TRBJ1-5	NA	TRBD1	TGTGCCAGCTCACTTCGGGACAGGGGGCATCAGCCCCAGCATTTT	CASSLRDRGHQPQHF
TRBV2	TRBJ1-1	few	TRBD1	TGTGCCAGCAGTCCGGACAGGGACACTGAAGCTTTCTTT	CASSPDRDTEAFF
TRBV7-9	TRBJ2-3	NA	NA	TGTGCATCTGTGTGGGGGCGCACAGATACGCAGTATTTT	CASVWGRTDTQYF
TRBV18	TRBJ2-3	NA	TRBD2	TGTGCCAGCTCACTGCCCATTTTAGCGGGAGGTCCCACAGATACGCAGTATTTT	CASSLPILAGGPTDTQYF
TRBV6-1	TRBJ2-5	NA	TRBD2	TGTGCCAGCAGTCAGGGACTAGCGGGGGGGGAGACCCAGTACTTC	CASSQGLAGGETQYF
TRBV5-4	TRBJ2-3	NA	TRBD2	TGTGCCAGCAGCTTAGCGGGAGAGGGCACAGATACGCAGTATTTT	CASSLAGEGTDTQYF
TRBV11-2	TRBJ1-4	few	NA	TGTGCCAGCAGCTCCGGGACACATGCAACTAATGAAAAACTGTTTTTT	CASSSGTHATNEKLFF
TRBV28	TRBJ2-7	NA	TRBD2	TGTGCCAGCAGTTTGGAACTAGCGGGACTCTACGAGCAGTACTTC	CASSLELAGLYEQYF
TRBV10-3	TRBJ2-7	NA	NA	TGTGCCATCAGTGAGTATTGGGTGACGGAGGACTACGAGCAGTACTTC	CAISEYWVTEDYEQYF
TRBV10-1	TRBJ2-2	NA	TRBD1	TGCGCCAGCAGTGGTCAGGGGGCGGCCGGGGAGCTGTTTTTT	CASSGQGAAGELFF
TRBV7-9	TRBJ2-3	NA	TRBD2	TGTGCCAGCAGCTTGGCGGGAGGGCGGGATACGCAGTATTTT	CASSLAGGRDTQYF
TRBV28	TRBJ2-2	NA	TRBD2	TGTGCCAGCAGTCCAACCGGGACTACTCAGGGCGCCGGGGAGCTGTTTTTT	CASSPTGTTQGAGELFF
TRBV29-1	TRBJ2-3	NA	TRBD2	TGCAGCGTTGTTTCGGGGGGGCGCACAGATACGCAGTATTTT	CSVVSGGRTDTQYF
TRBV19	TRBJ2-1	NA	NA	TGTGCCAGTAGTATAAGGGGGAATGAGCAGTTCTTC	CASSIRGNEQFF
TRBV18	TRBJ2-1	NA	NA	TGTGCCAGCTCACGGGGATTAGCCTCCTACAATGAGCAGTTCTTC	CASSRGLASYNEQFF
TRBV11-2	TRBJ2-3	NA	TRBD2	TGTGCCAGCAGCTCATCCCGACTAGCGGGAGATACGCAGTATTTT	CASSSSRLAGDTQYF